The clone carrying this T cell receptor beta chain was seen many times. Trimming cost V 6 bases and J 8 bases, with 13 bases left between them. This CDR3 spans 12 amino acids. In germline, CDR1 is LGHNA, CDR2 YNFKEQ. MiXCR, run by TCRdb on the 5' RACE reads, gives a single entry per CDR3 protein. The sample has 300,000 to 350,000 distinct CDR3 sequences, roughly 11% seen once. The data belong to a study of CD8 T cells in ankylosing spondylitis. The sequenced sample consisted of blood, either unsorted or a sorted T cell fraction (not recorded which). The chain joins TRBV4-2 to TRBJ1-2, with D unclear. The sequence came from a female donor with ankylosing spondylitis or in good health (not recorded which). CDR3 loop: CASSRSEYGYTF. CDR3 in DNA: TGTGCCAGCAGTCGGTCCGAGTACGGCTACACCTTC.